A single TCR beta chain is shown here with its context. Its antigen remains unidentified. CDR1 is MNHEY, CDR2 SMNVEV, per germline (reference sequence). Trimming took 4 bases from V and 4 from J; bases not matched to a gene: 5. This CDR3 region has 16 residues. Template for every sorted-subset replicate PCR totaled about 0.2 ug DNA, 25,000 to 35,000 T cell genomes. The protocol was immunoSEQ multiplex PCR, while the TCRdb copy is restricted to in-frame clones and leaves out a portion. The sample shows fewer than 1.6 million clones, 98% of them seen only once. This sample is drawn from a study of shared clonotypes between healthy human individuals. Study context: Used for every donor were three CD4 naive, three CD4 memory, two CD8 naive and one CD8 memory plate.

Regarding the study as a whole: Shared clonotypes across all four donors exceeded non-shared ones in generation probability. A handful of donors showed sharing of about 4.8% of naive CD4 clonotypes.

The sequenced material came from naive CD4+ T cells sorted from blood. Indicated subset: CD45RA+ positively selected. The TCR comes from a young man in good health. The V and J genes are TRBV27 and TRBJ2-1; 12 bases fit TRBD2. The chain's CDR3 is CASSSGTSGSYNEQFF. The DNA for the CDR3 is TGTGCCAGCAGTTCCGGGACTAGCGGGTCTTACAATGAGCAGTTCTTC.